This T cell receptor (beta chain) was identified during a study of beta chain features in type 1 diabetes. Notes on the study in general: Lower insertion and higher deletion counts appeared at VDJ junctions in type 1 diabetes patients.

Germline V gene sequence: CDR1 SGHTA, CDR2 FQGTGA. The length of the CDR3 is 12 residues. Between the trimmed V and J ends, which lost 5 bases and 16 bases, there was a span of 15 bases. Regarding this clone: The antigen remains undetermined.

What was sequenced were expressed TCRB transcripts, since all of the isolated RNA had been reverse transcribed. Sequencing used immunoSEQ multiplex PCR; TCRdb keeps in-frame clones, though not all of them. The data show under 800,000 clones, about a sixth seen once. Sorting of CD4+ naive, central memory, regulatory and stem cell-like memory cells was performed via CD45RO/CCR7/CD25/CD127/CD95/CD27. The receptor's source is a man aged 18 to 35 in good health. The chain combines TRBV7-3 with TRBJ1-6, with D maybe TRBD1 (5 bases). The specimen was naive CD4+ T cells from blood. CDR3 sequence (DNA): TGTGCCAGCAGCCTAAGGGGAGGGATACTCCACTTT. Translation: CASSLRGGILHF.